This is a list of T cell receptor beta chains from one sample in a study of OX40 agonist ivuxolimab in advanced cancers. Here immunoSEQ multiplex PCR was the method, and the copy in TCRdb shows in-frame clones only, minus some. The table shows some 41,000 clones, with approximately 84% occurring only once. Material: CD4+ or CD8+ T cells sorted from blood, obtained in a trial of the OX40 agonist ivuxolimab. These receptors came from an adult with an advanced solid tumor such as melanoma, head and neck, liver or kidney cancer. CDR3s include the opening cysteine and the closing phenylalanine or tryptophan. Clone size is shown for a subset of rows, as once, few, many or a class of expanded clone.

j_call v_call clone_size cdr3_aa
TRBJ1-5 TRBV19 . CASTGLSTGTGYSNQPQHF
TRBJ1-1 TRBV7-9 . CASSLGDTGPDEAFF
TRBJ1-1 TRBV30 few CAWREGPEAFF
TRBJ2-3 TRBV10-3 . CAIRALAGVTDTQYF
TRBJ2-7 TRBV5-8 . CASSLAGGPYEQYF
TRBJ1-1 TRBV4-1 . CASSQVGGGTEAFF
TRBJ1-2 TRBV27 . CASSLTDNYGYTF
TRBJ2-1 TRBV27 once CASSFKGEIFNEQFF
TRBJ1-2 TRBV20-1 . CSASGYGYTF
TRBJ2-7 TRBV6-1 . CASSESVISSYEQYF
TRBJ1-1 TRBV7-9 . CASSLLIGTEAFF
TRBJ2-2 TRBV5-6 . CASLTAPASGIRRTGELFF
TRBJ2-1 TRBV4-1 . CASSQERASVYNEQFF
TRBJ2-7 TRBV7-6 . CASSPETWGREQYF
TRBJ1-4 TRBV19 . CASSIDRGREKLFF
TRBJ2-6 TRBV29-1 . CSVDVGALPSSGANVLTF
TRBJ2-1 TRBV9 . CASSVASPSYNEQFF
TRBJ1-3 TRBV9 . CASSGGQAGNTIYF
TRBJ2-2 TRBV15 . CATSRGKGRNTGELFF
TRBJ2-3 TRBV11-2 . CASSPGRVEMRTDTQYF
TRBJ2-3 TRBV5-4 . CASSLGVGGPTDTQYF
TRBJ1-1 TRBV2 . CASRMGQSIPEAFF
TRBJ2-3 TRBV7-3 once CASGTGRDTQYF
TRBJ2-2 TRBV7-6 once CASSLAAGTPGELFF
TRBJ2-7 TRBV4-2 . CASSQEFGEAYEQYF
TRBJ1-1 TRBV5-6 . CASSERWNTEAFF
TRBJ1-1 TRBV5-1 . CASSPLFAATGANTEAFF
TRBJ2-1 TRBV11-1 few CASSRAGLKRGAEQFF
TRBJ2-1 TRBV7-3 . CASSLFLGDNEQFF
TRBJ1-2 TRBV7-8 medium-sized CASGNPPGANYGYTF
. TRBV25-1 . CASSEKGWETQYF
TRBJ2-5 TRBV11-2 . CASSVIIRAQETQYF
TRBJ1-1 TRBV27 . CASSPRGGANTEAFF
TRBJ2-7 TRBV5-5 . CASSVTPVVYEQYF
TRBJ2-7 TRBV9 . CASSSGGGYEQYF
TRBJ2-1 TRBV19 . CASSIRGSIYEQFF
TRBJ1-1 TRBV29-1 . CSVRPLGGGTEAFF
TRBJ2-5 TRBV7-9 . CASSHPILPKETQYF
TRBJ2-1 TRBV6-1 . CASSDWTGLYNEQFF
TRBJ2-3 TRBV7-2 . CASSLVSADTQYF
TRBJ1-1 TRBV6-5 . CASSLSTVNTEAFF
TRBJ2-3 TRBV2 once CASRTRGLAVTKHTDTQYF
TRBJ2-6 TRBV27 . CASSQGGANVLTF